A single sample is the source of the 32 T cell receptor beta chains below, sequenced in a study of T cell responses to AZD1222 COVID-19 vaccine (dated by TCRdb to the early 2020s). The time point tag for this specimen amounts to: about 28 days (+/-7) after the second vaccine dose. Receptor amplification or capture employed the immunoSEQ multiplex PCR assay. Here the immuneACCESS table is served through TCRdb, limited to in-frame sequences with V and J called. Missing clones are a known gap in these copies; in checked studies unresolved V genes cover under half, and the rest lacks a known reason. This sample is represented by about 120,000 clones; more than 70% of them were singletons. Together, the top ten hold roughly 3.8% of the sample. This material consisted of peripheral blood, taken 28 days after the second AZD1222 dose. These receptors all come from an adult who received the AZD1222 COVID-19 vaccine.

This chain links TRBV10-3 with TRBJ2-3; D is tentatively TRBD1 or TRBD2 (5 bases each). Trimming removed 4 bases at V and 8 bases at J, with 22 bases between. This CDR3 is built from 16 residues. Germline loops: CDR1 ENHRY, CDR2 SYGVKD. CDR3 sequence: CAISGFRDQRVFTQYF. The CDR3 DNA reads TGTGCCATCAGTGGTTTCCGGGACCAACGGGTATTTACGCAGTATTTT.

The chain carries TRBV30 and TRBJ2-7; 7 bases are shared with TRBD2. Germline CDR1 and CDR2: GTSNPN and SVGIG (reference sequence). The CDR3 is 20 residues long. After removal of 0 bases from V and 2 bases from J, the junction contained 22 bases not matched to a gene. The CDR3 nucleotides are TGTGCCTGGAGTGTGGACATGGGAGTGGGGGGGAGGTTCCCCACCTACGAGCAGTACTTC. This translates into CAWSVDMGVGGRFPTYEQYF.

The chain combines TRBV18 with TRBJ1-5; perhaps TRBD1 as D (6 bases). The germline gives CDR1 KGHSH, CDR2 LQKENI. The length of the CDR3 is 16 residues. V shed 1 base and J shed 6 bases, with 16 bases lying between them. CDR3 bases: TGTGCCAGCTCACCACTGTACAGGGATCACCTTCAGCCCCAGCATTTT. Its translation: CASSPLYRDHLQPQHF.

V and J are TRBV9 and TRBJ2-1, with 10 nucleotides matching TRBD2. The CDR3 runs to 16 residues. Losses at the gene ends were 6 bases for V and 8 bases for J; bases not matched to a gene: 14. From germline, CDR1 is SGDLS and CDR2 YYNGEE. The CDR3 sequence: CASTDGTSDFGHEQFF. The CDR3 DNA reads TGTGCCAGCACCGATGGGACTAGCGATTTTGGTCATGAGCAGTTCTTC.

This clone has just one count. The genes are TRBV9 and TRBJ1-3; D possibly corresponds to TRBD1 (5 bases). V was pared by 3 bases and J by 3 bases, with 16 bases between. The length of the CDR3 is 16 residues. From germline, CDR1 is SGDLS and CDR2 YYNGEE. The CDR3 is CASSAGPGLYGNTIYF. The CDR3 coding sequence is TGTGCCAGCAGCGCGGGACCCGGTCTTTATGGAAACACCATATATTTT.

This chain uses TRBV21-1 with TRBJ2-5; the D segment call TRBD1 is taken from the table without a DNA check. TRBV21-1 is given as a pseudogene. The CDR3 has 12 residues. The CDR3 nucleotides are TGTGCCAGCAGGGACAGCCAAGAGACCCAGTACTTC. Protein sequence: CASRDSQETQYF.

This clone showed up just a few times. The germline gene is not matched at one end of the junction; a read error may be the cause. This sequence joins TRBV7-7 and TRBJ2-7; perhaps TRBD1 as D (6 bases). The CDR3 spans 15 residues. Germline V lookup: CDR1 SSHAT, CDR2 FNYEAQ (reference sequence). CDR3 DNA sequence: TGTGCTAGCAGCTTAGCACAGGACAGCTCCTACGAGCAGTACTTC. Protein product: CASSLAQDSSYEQYF.

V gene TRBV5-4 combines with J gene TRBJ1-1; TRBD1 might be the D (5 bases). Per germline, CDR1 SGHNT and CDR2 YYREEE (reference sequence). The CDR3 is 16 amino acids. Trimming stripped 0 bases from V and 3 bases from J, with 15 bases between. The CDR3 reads CASSLGSGNSDTEAFF. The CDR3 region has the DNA TGTGCCAGCAGCTTGGGGTCAGGGAATAGTGACACTGAAGCTTTCTTT.

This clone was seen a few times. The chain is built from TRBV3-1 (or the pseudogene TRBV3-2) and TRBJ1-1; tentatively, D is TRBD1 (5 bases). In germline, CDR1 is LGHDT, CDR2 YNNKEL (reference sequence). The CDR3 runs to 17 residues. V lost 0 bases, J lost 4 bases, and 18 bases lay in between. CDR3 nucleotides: TGTGCCAGCAGCCAAGACGGGCGGGGCGCCGGGGGCACTGAAGCTTTCTTT. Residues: CASSQDGRGAGGTEAFF.

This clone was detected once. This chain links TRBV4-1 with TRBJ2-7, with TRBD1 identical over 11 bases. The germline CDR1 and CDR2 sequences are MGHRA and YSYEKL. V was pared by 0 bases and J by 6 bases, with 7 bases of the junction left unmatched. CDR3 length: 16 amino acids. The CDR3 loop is CASSQDRRTGGAEQYF. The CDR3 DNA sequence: TGCGCCAGCAGCCAAGACCGTAGGACAGGGGGCGCCGAGCAGTACTTC.

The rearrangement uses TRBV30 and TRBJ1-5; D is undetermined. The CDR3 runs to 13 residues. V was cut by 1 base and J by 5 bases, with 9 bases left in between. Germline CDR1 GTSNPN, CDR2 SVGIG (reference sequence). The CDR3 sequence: CAWSAGLDQPQHF. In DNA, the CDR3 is TGTGCCTGGAGTGCGGGCCTTGATCAGCCCCAGCATTTT.

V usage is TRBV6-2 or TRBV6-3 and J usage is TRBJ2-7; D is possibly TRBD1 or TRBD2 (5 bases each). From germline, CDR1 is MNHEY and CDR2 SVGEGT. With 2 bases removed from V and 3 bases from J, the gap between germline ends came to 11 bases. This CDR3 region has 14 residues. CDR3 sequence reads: CASSYRQGVYEQYF. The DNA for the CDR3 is TGTGCCAGCAGTTACCGTCAGGGAGTCTACGAGCAGTACTTC.

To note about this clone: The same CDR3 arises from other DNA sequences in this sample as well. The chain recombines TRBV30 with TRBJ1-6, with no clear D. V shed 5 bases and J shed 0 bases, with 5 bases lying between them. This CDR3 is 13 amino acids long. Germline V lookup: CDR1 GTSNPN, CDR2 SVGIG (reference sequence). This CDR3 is CAWGSSYNSPLHF. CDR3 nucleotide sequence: TGTGCCTGGGGGTCCTCCTATAATTCACCCCTCCACTTT. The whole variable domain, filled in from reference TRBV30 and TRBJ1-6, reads SQTIHQWPATLVQPVGSPLSLECTVEGTSNPNLYWYRQAAGRGLQLLFYSVGIGQISSEVPQNLSASRPQDRQFILSSKKLLLSDSGFYLCAWGSSYNSPLHFGNGTRLTVT.

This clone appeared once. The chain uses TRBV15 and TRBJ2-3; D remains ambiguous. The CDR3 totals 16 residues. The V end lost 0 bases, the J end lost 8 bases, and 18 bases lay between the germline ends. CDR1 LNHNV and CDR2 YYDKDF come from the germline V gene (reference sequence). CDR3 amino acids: CATSREREIGSVTQYF. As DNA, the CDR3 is TGTGCCACCAGCAGAGAAAGAGAAATCGGCTCGGTTACGCAGTATTTT.

The CDR3 nucleotides read TGTGCCAGCAGCTTGATGACGGGTAGGGGCAATCAGCCCCAGCATTTT. Protein: CASSLMTGRGNQPQHF. The chain links TRBV5-4 to TRBJ1-5; D is unresolved. Germline CDR1 is SGHNT and CDR2 is YYREEE (reference sequence). The CDR3 totals 16 residues. V lost 1 base and J lost 2, with 13 bases in between.

The CDR3 DNA is TGTGCCAGCAGCTTAGGGGCCTCTAGCGCAGATACGCAGTATTTT. Encoded protein: CASSLGASSADTQYF. The chain links TRBV7-2 to TRBJ2-3, with a tentative D call TRBD2 (6 bases). V lost 1 base and J lost 4, with 12 bases in between. Germline V CDR1 and CDR2: SGHTA, FQGNSA. The CDR3 runs 15 residues.

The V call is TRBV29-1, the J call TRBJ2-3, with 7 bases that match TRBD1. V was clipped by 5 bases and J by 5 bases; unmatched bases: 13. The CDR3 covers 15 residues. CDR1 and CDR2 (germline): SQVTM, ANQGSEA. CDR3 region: CSVSGQSLEGDTQYF. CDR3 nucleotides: TGCAGCGTTTCGGGACAGTCCCTCGAGGGAGATACGCAGTATTTT.

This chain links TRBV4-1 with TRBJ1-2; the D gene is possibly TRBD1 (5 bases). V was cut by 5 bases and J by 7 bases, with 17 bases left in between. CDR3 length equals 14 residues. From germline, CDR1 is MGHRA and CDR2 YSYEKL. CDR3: CASSSPDRDGGYTF. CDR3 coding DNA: TGCGCCAGCAGCTCCCCCGACCGGGACGGTGGCTACACCTTC.

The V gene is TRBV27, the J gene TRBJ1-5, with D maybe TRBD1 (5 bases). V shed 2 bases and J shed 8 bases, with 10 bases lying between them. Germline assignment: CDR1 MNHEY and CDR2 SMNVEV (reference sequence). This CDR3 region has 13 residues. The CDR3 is CASSLGAWEPQHF. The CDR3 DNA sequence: TGTGCCAGCAGTTTAGGGGCCTGGGAGCCCCAGCATTTT.

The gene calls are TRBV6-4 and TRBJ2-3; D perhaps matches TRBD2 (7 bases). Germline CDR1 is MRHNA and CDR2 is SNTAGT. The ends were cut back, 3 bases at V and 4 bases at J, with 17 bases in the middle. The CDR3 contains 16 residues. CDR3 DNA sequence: TGTGCCAGCAGTGAATTAGGGGGGGGGCCACCAGATACGCAGTATTTT. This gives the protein CASSELGGGPPDTQYF.

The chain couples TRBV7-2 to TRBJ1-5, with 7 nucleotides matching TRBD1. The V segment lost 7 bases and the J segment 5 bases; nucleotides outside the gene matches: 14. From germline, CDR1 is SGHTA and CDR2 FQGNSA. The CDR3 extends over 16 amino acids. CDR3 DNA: TGTGCCAGCACCCTCTGGGCTGGCCAGGGGGATCAGCCCCAGCATTTT. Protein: CASTLWAGQGDQPQHF.

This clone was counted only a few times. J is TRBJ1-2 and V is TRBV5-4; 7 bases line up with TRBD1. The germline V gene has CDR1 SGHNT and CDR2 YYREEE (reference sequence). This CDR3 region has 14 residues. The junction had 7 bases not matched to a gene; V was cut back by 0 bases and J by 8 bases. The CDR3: CASSLERQGGGYTF. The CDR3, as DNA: TGTGCCAGCAGCTTGGAAAGACAGGGAGGCGGCTACACCTTC.

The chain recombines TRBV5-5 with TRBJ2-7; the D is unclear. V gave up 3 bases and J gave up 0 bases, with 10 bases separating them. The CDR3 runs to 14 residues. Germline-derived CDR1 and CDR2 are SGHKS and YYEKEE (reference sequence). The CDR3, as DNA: TGTGCCAGCAGCTCTCCGAGCACCTCCTACGAGCAGTACTTC. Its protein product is CASSSPSTSYEQYF. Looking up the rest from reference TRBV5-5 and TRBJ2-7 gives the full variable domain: DAGVTQSPTHLIKTRGQQVTLRCSPISGHKSVSWYQQVLGQGPQFIFQYYEKEERGRGNFPDRFSARQFPNYSSELNVNALLLGDSALYLCASSSPSTSYEQYFGPGTRLTVT.

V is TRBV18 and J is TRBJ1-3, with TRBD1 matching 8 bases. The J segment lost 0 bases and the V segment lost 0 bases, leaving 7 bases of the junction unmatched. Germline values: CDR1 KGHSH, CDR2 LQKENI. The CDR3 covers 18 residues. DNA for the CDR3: TGTGCCAGCTCACCACCTATGGGGACAGGCTACTCTGGAAACACCATATATTTT. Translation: CASSPPMGTGYSGNTIYF.

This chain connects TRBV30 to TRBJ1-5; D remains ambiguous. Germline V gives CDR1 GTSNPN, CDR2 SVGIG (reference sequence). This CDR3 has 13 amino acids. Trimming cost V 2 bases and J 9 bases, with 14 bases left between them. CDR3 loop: CAWSQQEGLPQHF. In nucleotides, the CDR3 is TGTGCCTGGAGTCAGCAGGAAGGTCTGCCCCAGCATTTT.

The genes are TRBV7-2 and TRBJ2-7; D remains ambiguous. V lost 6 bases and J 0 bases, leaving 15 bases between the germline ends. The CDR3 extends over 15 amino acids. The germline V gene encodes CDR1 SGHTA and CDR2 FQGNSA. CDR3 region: CASSVGWASSYEQYF. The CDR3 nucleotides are TGTGCCAGCAGTGTAGGGTGGGCGTCCTCCTACGAGCAGTACTTC.

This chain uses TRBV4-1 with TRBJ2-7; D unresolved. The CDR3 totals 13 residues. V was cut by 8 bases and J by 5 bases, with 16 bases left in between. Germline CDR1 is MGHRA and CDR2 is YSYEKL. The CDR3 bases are TGCGCCAGCGGCCGCGGCTTCAAGGACGAGCAGTACTTC. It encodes CASGRGFKDEQYF.

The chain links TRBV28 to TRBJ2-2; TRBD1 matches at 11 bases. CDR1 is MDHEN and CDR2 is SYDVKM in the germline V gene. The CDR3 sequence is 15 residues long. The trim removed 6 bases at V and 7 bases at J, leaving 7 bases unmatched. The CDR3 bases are TGTGCCAGCAGGGGAGGACAGGGGGCTGGCGGGGAGCTGTTTTTT. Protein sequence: CASRGGQGAGGELFF.

CDR3 protein: CASSLASIGSNTEAFF. The CDR3 coding sequence is TGTGCCAGCAGCCTCGCTAGCATTGGGTCGAACACTGAAGCTTTCTTT. The chain couples TRBV11-3 to TRBJ1-1; D ambiguous. This CDR3 has 16 residues. V shed 5 bases and J shed 1 base, with 17 bases lying between them. The germline V gene has CDR1 SGHNT and CDR2 YENEEA.

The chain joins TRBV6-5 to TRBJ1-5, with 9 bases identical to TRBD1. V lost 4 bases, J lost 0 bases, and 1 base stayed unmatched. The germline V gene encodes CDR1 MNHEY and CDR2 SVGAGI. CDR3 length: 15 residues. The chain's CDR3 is CASSLTGGSNQPQHF. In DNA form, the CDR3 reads TGTGCCAGCAGTTTGACAGGGGGTAGCAATCAGCCCCAGCATTTT.

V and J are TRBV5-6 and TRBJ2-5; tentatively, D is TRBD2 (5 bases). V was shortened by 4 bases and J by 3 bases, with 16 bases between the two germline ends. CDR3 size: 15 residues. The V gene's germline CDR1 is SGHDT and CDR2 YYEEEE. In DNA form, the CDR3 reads TGTGCCAGCAGCCGCCGCGGGCTTCAGGAAGAGACCCAGTACTTC. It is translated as CASSRRGLQEETQYF.

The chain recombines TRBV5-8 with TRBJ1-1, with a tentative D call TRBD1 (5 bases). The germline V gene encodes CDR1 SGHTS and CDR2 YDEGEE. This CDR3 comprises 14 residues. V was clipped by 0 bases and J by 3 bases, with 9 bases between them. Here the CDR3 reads CASSLGGSYTEAFF. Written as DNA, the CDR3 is TGTGCCAGCAGCTTGGGGGGGTCCTACACTGAAGCTTTCTTT.